This T cell receptor beta chain emerged from a study of blood T cell repertoires in COVID-19. Study details: Collection of acute and convalescent COVID-19 samples took place in the United States, Italy and Spain.

Original processing methods: Amplification with reference gene primers provided the estimates of nucleated cell counts. TCRdb's copy holds only in-frame clones and misses some; the assay was immunoSEQ multiplex PCR. The V and J calls and clone size are taken from that table; D and trimming were inferred from the DNA. The sample yields fewer than 200,000 clones, roughly four fifths seen once. Trimming cost V 2 bases and J 0 bases; bases outside gene matches: 8. This CDR3 is built from 16 residues. CDR1 SGHNT and CDR2 YYREEE come from the germline V gene (reference sequence). The V and J genes are TRBV5-4 and TRBJ2-7, with 7 bases lining up with TRBD1. Specimen: peripheral blood. The TCR originated in a woman older than 75 with acute or convalescent COVID-19. The CDR3 loop is CASSFGTARNSYEQYF. The CDR3 bases are TGTGCCAGCAGCTTCGGGACAGCTAGAAACTCCTACGAGCAGTACTTC. The complete variable domain, with remaining parts taken from reference TRBV5-4 and TRBJ2-7, reads ETGVTQSPTHLIKTRGQQVTLRCSSQSGHNTVSWYQQALGQGPQFIFQYYREEENGRGNFPPRFSGLQFPNYSSELNVNALELDDSALYLCASSFGTARNSYEQYFGPGTRLTVT.